This TCR beta chain was sequenced during a study of beta chain features in type 1 diabetes. Points from the study as a whole: For Type 1 diabetes patients, all four CD4+ subsets carried TCRB CDR3s that were moderately but significantly shorter.

CDR1 and CDR2 (germline): SNHLY, FYNNEI. V was shortened by 6 bases and J by 3 bases, with 9 bases between the two germline ends. There are 13 residues in the CDR3. The authors sorted CD4+ naive, central memory, regulatory and stem cell-like memory cells via CD45RO/CCR7/CD25/CD127/CD95/CD27. The investigators reverse transcribed all of the isolated RNA, so they sequenced expressed TCRB transcripts. Data came from immunoSEQ multiplex PCR; TCRdb stores just in-frame clones and leaves some out. Altogether hundreds of thousands of clones are present, around 15% being singletons, with the ten largest covering approximately 0.02%. On this clone: Its target is not known.

The sequenced material came from naive CD4+ T cells from blood. The receptor was isolated from a man younger than 35 with type 1 diabetes. The chain combines TRBV2 with TRBJ2-1; D unresolved. CDR3 nucleotide sequence: TGTGCCAGCAGGACCCCCCGCTACAATGAGCAGTTCTTC. Residues: CASRTPRYNEQFF.